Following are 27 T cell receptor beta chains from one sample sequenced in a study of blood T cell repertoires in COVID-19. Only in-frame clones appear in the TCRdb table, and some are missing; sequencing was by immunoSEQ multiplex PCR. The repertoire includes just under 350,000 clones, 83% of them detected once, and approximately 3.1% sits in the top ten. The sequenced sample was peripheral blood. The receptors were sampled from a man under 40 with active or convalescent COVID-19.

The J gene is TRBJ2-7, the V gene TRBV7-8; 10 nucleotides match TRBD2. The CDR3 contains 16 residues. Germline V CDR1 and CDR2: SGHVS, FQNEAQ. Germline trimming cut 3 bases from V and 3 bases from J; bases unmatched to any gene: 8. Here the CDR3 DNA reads TGTGCCAGCAGCTTCGGGCTAGCGGGAGTGGGCTACGAGCAGTACTTC. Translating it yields CASSFGLAGVGYEQYF.

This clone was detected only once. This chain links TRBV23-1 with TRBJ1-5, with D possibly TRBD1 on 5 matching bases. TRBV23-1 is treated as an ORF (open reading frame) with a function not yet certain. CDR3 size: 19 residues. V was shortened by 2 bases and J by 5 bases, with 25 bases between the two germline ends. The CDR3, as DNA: TGCGCCAGCAGTCAACACGAAAGGGGAGTCGAAGCGGGCCATCAGCCCCAGCATTTT. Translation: CASSQHERGVEAGHQPQHF.

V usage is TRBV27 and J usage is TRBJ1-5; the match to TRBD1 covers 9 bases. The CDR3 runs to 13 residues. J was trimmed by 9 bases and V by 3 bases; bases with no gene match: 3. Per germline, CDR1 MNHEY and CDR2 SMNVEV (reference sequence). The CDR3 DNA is TGTGCCAGCAGTTTTGGACAGGGGAGGCCCCAGCATTTT. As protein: CASSFGQGRPQHF.

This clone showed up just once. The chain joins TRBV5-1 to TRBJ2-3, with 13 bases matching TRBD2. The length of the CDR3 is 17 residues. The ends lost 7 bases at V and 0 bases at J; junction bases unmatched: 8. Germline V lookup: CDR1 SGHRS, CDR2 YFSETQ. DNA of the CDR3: TGCGCCAGCCACCGACTAGCGGGGGGCCTGAGCACAGATACGCAGTATTTT. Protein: CASHRLAGGLSTDTQYF.

CDR3 loop: CATETQPGNHEAFF. CDR3 in DNA: TGTGCCACCGAAACTCAGCCGGGAAATCATGAAGCTTTCTTT. The V gene is TRBV18, the J gene TRBJ1-1; D unclear. Germline CDR1 reads KGHSH; CDR2 reads LQKENI. V lost 10 bases and J lost 7, with 22 bases in between. The CDR3 totals 14 residues.

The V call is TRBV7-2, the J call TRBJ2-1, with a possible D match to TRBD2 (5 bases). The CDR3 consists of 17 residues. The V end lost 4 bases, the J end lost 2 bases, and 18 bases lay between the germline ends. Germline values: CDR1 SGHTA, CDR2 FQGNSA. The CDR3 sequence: CASSSGYGFSAYNEQFF. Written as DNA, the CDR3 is TGTGCCAGCAGCTCCGGGTACGGCTTTAGCGCCTACAATGAGCAGTTCTTC.

In DNA form, the CDR3 reads TGCGCCAGCACCGACGCCCCAGGACAGGTGAACACTGAAGCTTTCTTT. It specifies CASTDAPGQVNTEAFF. The J gene is TRBJ1-1, the V gene TRBV5-1; 7 nucleotides line up with TRBD1. Germline CDR1 reads SGHRS; CDR2 reads YFSETQ. The V segment lost 6 bases and the J segment 0 bases; nucleotides outside the gene matches: 11. The length of the CDR3 is 16 residues.

The DNA of the CDR3 is TGTGCCATCGGAGAAGCGGGGGGGCGTAAAGATACGCAGTATTTT. As protein: CAIGEAGGRKDTQYF. The rearrangement joins TRBV10-3 to TRBJ2-3; 10 bases line up with TRBD2. Looked up from germline, CDR1 is ENHRY and CDR2 is SYGVKD. With V trimmed by 8 bases and J by 5 bases, 10 bases remained unmatched. The CDR3 contains 15 residues.

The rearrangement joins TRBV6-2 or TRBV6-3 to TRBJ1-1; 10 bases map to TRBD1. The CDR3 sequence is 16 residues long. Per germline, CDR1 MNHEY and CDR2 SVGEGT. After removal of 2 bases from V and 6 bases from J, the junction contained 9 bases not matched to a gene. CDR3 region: CASSYPPGQGISEAFF. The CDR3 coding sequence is TGTGCCAGCAGTTACCCCCCGGGACAGGGGATCTCTGAAGCTTTCTTT.

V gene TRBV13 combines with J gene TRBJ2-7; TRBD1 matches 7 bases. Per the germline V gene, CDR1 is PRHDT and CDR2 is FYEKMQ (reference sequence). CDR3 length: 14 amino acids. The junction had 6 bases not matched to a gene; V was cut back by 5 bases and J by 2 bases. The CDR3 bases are TGTGCCAGCAGCCGACAGGGTACCGCCTACGAGCAGTACTTC. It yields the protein CASSRQGTAYEQYF.

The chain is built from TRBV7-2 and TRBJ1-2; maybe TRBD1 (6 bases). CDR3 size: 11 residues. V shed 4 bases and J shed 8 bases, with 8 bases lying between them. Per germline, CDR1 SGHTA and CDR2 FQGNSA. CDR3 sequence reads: CASSSGVGYTF. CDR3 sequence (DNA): TGTGCCAGCAGCTCAGGGGTCGGCTACACCTTC. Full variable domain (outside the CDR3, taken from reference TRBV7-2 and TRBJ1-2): GAGVSQSPSNKVTEKGKDVELRCDPISGHTALYWYRQSLGQGLEFLIYFQGNSAPDKSGLPSDRFSAERTGGSVSTLTIQRTQQEDSAVYLCASSSGVGYTFGSGTRLTVV.

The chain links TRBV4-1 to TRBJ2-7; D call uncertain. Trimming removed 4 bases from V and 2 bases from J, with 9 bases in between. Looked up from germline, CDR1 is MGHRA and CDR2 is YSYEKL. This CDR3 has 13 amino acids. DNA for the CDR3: TGCGCCAGCAGCCTGGCCTTGACCTACGAGCAGTACTTC. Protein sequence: CASSLALTYEQYF.

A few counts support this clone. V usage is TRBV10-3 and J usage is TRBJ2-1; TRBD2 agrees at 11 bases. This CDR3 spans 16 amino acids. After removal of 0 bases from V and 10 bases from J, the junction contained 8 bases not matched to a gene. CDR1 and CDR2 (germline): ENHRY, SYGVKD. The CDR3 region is CAISESILAGAREQFF. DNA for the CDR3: TGTGCCATCAGTGAGTCGATACTAGCGGGAGCCCGCGAGCAGTTCTTC.

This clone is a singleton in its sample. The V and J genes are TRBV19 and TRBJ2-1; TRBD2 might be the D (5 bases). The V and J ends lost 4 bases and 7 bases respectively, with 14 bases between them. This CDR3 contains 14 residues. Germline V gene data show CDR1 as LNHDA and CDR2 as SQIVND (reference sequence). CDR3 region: CASSNPGIRNEQFF. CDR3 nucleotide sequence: TGTGCCAGTAGTAATCCGGGGATACGGAATGAGCAGTTCTTC. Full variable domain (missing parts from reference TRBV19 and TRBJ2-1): DGGITQSPKYLFRKEGQNVTLSCEQNLNHDAMYWYRQDPGQGLRLIYYSQIVNDFQKGDIAEGYSVSREKKESFPLTVTSAQKNPTAFYLCASSNPGIRNEQFFGPGTRLTVL.

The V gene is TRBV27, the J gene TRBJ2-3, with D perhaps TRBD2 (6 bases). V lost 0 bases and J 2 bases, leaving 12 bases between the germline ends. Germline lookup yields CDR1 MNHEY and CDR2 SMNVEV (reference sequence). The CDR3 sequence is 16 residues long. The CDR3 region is CASSLSSGALTDTQYF. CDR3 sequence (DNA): TGTGCCAGCAGTTTATCTAGCGGAGCCCTCACAGATACGCAGTATTTT.

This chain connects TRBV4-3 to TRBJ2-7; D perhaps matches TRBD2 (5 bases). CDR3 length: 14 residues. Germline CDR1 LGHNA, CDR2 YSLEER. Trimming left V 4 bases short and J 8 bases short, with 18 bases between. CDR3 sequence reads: CASSPPEEVDQQYF. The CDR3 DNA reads TGCGCCAGCAGCCCCCCCGAGGAGGTTGATCAGCAGTACTTC.

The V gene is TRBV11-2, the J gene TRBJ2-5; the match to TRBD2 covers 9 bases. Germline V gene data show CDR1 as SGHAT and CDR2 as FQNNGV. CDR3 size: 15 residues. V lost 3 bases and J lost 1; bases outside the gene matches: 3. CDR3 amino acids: CASSLGGGAQETQYF. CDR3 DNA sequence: TGTGCCAGCAGCTTGGGCGGGGGGGCCCAAGAGACCCAGTACTTC.

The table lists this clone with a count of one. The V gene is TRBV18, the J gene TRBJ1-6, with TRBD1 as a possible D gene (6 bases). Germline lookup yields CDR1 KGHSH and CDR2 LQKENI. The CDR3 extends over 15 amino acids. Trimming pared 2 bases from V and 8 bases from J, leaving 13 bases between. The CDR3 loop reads CASSPYRAFDSPLHF. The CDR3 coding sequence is TGTGCCAGCTCACCATACAGGGCATTTGATTCACCCCTCCACTTT.

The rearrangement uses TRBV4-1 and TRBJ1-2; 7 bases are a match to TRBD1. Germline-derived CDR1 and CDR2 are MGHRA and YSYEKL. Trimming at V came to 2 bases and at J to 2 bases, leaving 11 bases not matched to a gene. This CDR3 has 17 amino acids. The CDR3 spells CASSQTIMDRPNYGYTF. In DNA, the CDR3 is TGCGCCAGCAGCCAAACGATCATGGACAGGCCGAACTATGGCTACACCTTC.

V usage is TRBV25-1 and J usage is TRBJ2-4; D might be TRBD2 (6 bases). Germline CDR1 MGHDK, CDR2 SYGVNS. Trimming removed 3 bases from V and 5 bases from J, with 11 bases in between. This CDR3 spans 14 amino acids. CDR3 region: CASSEAGMENIQYF. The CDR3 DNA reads TGTGCCAGCAGTGAGGCGGGGATGGAAAACATTCAGTACTTC.

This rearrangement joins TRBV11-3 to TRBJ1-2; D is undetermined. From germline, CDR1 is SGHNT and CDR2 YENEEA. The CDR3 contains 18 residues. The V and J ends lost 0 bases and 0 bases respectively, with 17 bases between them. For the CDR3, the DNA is TGTGCCAGCAGCTTAGATCGGAGAGGGATCCCCTCTAACTATGGCTACACCTTC. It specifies CASSLDRRGIPSNYGYTF.

The CDR3 bases are TGTGCCAGCAGCTTAGGTTACAATCCTGGCTACACCTTC. Translation: CASSLGYNPGYTF. V usage is TRBV7-9 and J usage is TRBJ1-2; D is uncertain. Germline CDR1 and CDR2: SEHNR and FQNEAQ (reference sequence). The ends were cut back, 1 base at V and 7 bases at J, with 10 bases in the middle. The length of the CDR3 is 13 residues.

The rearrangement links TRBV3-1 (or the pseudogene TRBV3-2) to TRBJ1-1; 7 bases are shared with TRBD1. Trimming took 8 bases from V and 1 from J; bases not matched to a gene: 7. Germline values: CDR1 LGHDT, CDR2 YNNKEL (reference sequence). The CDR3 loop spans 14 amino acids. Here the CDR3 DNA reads TGTGCCAGCTGCCTAGGGGGCGCGAACACTGAAGCTTTCTTT. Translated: CASCLGGANTEAFF.

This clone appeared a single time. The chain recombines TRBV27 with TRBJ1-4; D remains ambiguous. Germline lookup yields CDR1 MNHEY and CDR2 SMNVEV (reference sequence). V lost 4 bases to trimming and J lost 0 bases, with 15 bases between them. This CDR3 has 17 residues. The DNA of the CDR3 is TGTGCCAGCAGTTCCGACTCTTTCGCGGCAACTAATGAAAAACTGTTTTTT. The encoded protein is CASSSDSFAATNEKLFF.

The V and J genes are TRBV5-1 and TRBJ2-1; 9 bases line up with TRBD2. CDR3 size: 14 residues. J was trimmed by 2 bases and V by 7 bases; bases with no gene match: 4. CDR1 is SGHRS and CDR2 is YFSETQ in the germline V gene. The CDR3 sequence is CASRSSGTYNEQFF. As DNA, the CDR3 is TGCGCCAGCCGCTCTAGCGGGACCTACAATGAGCAGTTCTTC.

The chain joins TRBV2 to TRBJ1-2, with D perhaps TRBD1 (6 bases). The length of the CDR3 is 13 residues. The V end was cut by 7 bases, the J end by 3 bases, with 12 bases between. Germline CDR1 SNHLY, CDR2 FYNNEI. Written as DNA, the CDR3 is TGTGCCAGCACGGGCAGGGGATACTATGGCTACACCTTC. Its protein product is CASTGRGYYGYTF.

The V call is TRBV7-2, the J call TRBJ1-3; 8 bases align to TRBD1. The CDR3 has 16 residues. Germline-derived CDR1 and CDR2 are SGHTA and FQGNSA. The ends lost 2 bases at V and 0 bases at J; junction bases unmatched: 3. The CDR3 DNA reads TGTGCCAGCAGCTTACCAGGGGGCATCTCTGGAAACACCATATATTTT. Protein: CASSLPGGISGNTIYF. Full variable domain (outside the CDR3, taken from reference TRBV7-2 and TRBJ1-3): GAGVSQSPSNKVTEKGKDVELRCDPISGHTALYWYRQSLGQGLEFLIYFQGNSAPDKSGLPSDRFSAERTGGSVSTLTIQRTQQEDSAVYLCASSLPGGISGNTIYFGEGSWLTVV.